This T cell receptor (beta chain) originates from a study of OX40 agonist ivuxolimab in advanced cancers. Study details: Those treated in dose escalation had hepatocellular carcinoma, melanoma, renal cell cancer or head and neck cancer. Therapy given before enrollment (anti-PD-1, anti-PD-L1 or anti-CTLA-4) was allowed, and approximately 40% had some. General study findings and limits: At 0.1 to 3.0 mg/kg and by week 6, CD4+ and CD8+ T cells in the blood had expanded clonally.

In its sample, this clone was seen once. The antigen is undetermined. Produced via immunoSEQ multiplex PCR; TCRdb's table is partial and in-frame only. The sample holds 30,000 or so clones, approximately 86% seen once. Germline trimming cut 5 bases from V and 3 bases from J; bases unmatched to any gene: 12. CDR1 LNHDA and CDR2 SQIVND come from the germline V gene (reference sequence). The CDR3 is 17 residues long. This TCR derives from an adult with an advanced solid tumor such as melanoma, head and neck, liver or kidney cancer. This specimen consisted of CD4+ or CD8+ T cells sorted from blood, obtained in a trial of the OX40 agonist ivuxolimab. This chain uses TRBV19 with TRBJ1-4; 7 bases fit TRBD1. This chain's CDR3 is CASSPQARGSANEKLFF. Here the CDR3 DNA reads TGTGCCAGTAGTCCCCAGGCCAGGGGGTCGGCTAATGAAAAACTGTTTTTT.